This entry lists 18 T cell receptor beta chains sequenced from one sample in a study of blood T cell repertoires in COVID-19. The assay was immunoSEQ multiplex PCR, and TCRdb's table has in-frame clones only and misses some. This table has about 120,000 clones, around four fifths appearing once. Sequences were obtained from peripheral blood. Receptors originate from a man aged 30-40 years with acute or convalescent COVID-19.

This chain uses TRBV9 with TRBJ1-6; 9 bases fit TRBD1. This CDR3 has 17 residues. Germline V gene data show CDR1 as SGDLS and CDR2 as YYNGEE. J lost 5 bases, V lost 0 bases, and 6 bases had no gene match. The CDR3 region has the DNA TGTGCCAGCAGCGTAGGGGTTACAGGGGGCAATAATTCACCCCTCCACTTT. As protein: CASSVGVTGGNNSPLHF.

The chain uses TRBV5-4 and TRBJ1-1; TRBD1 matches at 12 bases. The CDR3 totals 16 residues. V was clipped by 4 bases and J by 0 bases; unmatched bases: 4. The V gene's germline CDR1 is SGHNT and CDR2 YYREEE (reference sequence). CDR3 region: CASSVGQGAMNTEAFF. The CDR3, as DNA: TGTGCCAGCAGCGTGGGACAGGGGGCCATGAACACTGAAGCTTTCTTT.

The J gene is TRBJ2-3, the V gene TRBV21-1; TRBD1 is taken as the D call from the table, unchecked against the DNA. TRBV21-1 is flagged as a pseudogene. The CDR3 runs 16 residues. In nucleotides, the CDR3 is TGTGCCAGCAGCAACAGGGCAAGGTGGCGAACAGATACGCAGTATTTT. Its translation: CASSNRARWRTDTQYF.

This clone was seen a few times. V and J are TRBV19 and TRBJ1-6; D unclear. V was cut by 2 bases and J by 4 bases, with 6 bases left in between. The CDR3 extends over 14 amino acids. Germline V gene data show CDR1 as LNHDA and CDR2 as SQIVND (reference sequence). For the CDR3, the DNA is TGTGCCAGTAGTATACAACTTTATAATTCACCCCTCCACTTT. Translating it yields CASSIQLYNSPLHF. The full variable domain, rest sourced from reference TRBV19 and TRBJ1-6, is DGGITQSPKYLFRKEGQNVTLSCEQNLNHDAMYWYRQDPGQGLRLIYYSQIVNDFQKGDIAEGYSVSREKKESFPLTVTSAQKNPTAFYLCASSIQLYNSPLHFGNGTRLTVT.

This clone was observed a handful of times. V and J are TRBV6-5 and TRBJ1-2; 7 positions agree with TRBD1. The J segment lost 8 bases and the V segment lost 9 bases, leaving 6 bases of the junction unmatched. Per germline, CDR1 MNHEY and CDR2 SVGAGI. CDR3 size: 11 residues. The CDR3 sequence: CASGQATGYTF. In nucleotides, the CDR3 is TGTGCCAGTGGACAGGCTACAGGCTACACCTTC.

The CDR3 loop is CASSVGPGNQPQHF. The CDR3 DNA follows: TGTGCCAGCAGTGTGGGGCCTGGCAATCAGCCCCAGCATTTT. V is TRBV2 and J is TRBJ1-5; D perhaps matches TRBD1 (5 bases). The CDR3 is made up of 14 amino acids. V was trimmed by 4 bases and J by 2 bases, leaving 9 bases between them. Germline CDR1 reads SNHLY; CDR2 reads FYNNEI.

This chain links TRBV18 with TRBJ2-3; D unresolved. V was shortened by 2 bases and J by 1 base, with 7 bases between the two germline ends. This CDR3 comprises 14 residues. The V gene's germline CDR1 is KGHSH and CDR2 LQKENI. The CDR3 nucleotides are TGTGCCAGCTCACCAGATTCAGGCACAGATACGCAGTATTTT. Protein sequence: CASSPDSGTDTQYF. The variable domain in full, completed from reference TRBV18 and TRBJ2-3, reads NAGVMQNPRHLVRRRGQEARLRCSPMKGHSHVYWYRQLPEEGLKFMVYLQKENIIDESGMPKERFSAEFPKEGPSILRIQQVVRGDSAAYFCASSPDSGTDTQYFGPGTRLTVL.

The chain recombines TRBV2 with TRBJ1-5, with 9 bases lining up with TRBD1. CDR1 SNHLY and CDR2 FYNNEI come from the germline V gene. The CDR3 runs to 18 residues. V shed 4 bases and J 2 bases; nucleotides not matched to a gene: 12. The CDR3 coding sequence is TGTGCCAGCAGTGGGATTCAGGGACAGGGCTTAGGCAATCAGCCCCAGCATTTT. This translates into CASSGIQGQGLGNQPQHF.

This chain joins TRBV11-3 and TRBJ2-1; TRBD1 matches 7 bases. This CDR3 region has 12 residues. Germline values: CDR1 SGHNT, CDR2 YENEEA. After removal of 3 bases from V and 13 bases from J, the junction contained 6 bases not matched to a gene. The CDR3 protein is CASSFTQGEQFF. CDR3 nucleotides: TGTGCCAGCAGCTTTACGCAGGGGGAACAGTTCTTC.

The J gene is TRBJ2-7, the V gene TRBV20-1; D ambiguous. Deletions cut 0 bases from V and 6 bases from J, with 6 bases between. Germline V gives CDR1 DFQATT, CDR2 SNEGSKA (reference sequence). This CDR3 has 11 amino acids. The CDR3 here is CSARDGPEQYF. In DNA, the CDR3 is TGCAGTGCTAGAGATGGGCCCGAGCAGTACTTC.

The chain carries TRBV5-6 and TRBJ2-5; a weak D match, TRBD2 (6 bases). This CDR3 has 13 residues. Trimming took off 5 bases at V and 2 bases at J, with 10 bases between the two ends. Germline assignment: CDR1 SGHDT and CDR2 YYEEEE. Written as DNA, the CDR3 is TGTGCCAGCAGTGGAGGGAATCAAGAGACCCAGTACTTC. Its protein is CASSGGNQETQYF.

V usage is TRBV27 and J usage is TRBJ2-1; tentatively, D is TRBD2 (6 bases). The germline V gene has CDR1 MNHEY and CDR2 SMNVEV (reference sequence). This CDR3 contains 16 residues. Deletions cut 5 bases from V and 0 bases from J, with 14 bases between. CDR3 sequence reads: CASSAGLPSSYNEQFF. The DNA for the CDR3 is TGTGCCAGCAGTGCCGGACTACCGAGCTCCTACAATGAGCAGTTCTTC.

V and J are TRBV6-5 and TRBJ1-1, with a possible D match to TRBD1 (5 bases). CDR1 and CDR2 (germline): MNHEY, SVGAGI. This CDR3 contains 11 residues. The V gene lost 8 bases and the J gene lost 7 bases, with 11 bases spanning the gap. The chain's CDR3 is CASHGGDEAFF. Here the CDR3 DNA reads TGTGCCAGCCACGGGGGAGATGAAGCTTTCTTT.

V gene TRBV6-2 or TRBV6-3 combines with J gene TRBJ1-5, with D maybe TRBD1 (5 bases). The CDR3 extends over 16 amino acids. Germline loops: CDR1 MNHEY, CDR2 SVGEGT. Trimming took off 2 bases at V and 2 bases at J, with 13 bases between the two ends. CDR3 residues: CASSYVIGGGNQPQHF. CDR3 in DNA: TGTGCCAGCAGTTACGTCATAGGAGGGGGCAATCAGCCCCAGCATTTT.

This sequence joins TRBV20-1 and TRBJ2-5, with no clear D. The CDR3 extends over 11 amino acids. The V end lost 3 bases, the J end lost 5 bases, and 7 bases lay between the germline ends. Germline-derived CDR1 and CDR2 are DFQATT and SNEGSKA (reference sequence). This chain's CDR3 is CSASHSETQYF. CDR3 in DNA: TGCAGTGCTAGCCATAGCGAGACCCAGTACTTC.

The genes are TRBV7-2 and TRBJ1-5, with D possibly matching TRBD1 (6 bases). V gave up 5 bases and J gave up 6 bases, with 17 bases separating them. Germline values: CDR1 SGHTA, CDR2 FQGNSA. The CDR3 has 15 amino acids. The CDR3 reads CASSPPGGPGQPQHF. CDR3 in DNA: TGTGCCAGCAGCCCCCCGGGGGGGCCCGGTCAGCCCCAGCATTTT. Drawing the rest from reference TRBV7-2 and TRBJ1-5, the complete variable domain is GAGVSQSPSNKVTEKGKDVELRCDPISGHTALYWYRQSLGQGLEFLIYFQGNSAPDKSGLPSDRFSAERTGGSVSTLTIQRTQQEDSAVYLCASSPPGGPGQPQHFGDGTRLSIL.

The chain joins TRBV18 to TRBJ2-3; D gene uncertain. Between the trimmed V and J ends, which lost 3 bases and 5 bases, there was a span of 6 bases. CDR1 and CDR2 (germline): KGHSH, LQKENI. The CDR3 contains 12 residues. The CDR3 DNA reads TGTGCCAGCTCACCCAGTTTAGATACGCAGTATTTT. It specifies CASSPSLDTQYF.

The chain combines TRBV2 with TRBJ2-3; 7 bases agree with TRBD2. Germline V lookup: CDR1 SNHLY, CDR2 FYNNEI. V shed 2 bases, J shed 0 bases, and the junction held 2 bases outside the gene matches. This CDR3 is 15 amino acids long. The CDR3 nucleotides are TGTGCCAGCAGTGAAAGAGCGGGGAGCACAGATACGCAGTATTTT. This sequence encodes CASSERAGSTDTQYF.